One and the same sample provided the 27 T cell receptor beta chains below, sequenced in a study of cytomegalovirus exposure and HLA in healthy donors. This PCR relied on a set of 60 Vbeta primers and 13 Jbeta primers. Clones were read by immunoSEQ multiplex PCR, and TCRdb kept only the in-frame ones, dropping some. This table holds roughly 180,000 clones, 79% found once. Sequenced: PBMCs. These receptors were collected from a girl between 5 and 17 years old in good health and CMV-seropositive.

This clone was counted between two and nine times. CDR3 bases: TGTGCCAGCAGTGAAGGGACTGTCTTAGAGACCCAGTACTTC. As protein: CASSEGTVLETQYF. The chain combines TRBV2 with TRBJ2-5, with TRBD2 as a possible D gene (5 bases). CDR1 and CDR2 from the germline V gene are SNHLY and FYNNEI. Trimming left V 1 base short and J 4 bases short, with 10 bases between. There are 14 residues in the CDR3.

The chain couples TRBV4-2 to TRBJ2-3; D uncertain. The V end lost 0 bases, the J end lost 4 bases, and 8 bases lay between the germline ends. Germline assignment: CDR1 LGHNA and CDR2 YNFKEQ. The CDR3 has 14 amino acids. CDR3: CASSQDRSPDTQYF. CDR3 nucleotide sequence: TGTGCCAGCAGCCAAGATCGTAGCCCAGATACGCAGTATTTT.

The chain combines TRBV29-1 with TRBJ2-1; the match to TRBD1 covers 7 bases. Germline CDR1 reads SQVTM; CDR2 reads ANQGSEA. The junction had 17 bases not matched to a gene; V was cut back by 6 bases and J by 6 bases. The CDR3 runs 16 residues. The CDR3 DNA reads TGCAGCGTGGATACGGGACAGCCCCAGGTCCTCAATGAGCAGTTCTTC. Translation gives CSVDTGQPQVLNEQFF.

CDR3 residues: CASRLWSAPDEQYF. CDR3 nucleotide sequence: TGTGCCAGTCGACTATGGTCAGCCCCAGACGAGCAGTACTTC. J is TRBJ2-7 and V is TRBV27; D perhaps matches TRBD2 (5 bases). With 9 bases removed from V and 5 bases from J, the gap between germline ends came to 20 bases. The V gene's germline CDR1 is MNHEY and CDR2 SMNVEV (reference sequence). This CDR3 contains 14 residues.

This chain links TRBV27 with TRBJ2-7; TRBD2 aligns across 10 bases. Germline loops: CDR1 MNHEY, CDR2 SMNVEV (reference sequence). The CDR3 extends over 15 amino acids. Trimming removed 4 bases from V and 3 bases from J; junction bases left unmatched: 6. The CDR3: CASSSPTSGVYEQYF. In nucleotides, the CDR3 is TGTGCCAGCAGTTCTCCCACTAGCGGGGTCTACGAGCAGTACTTC.

In its sample, this clone was seen once. The gene calls are TRBV6-6 and TRBJ2-1; 9 nucleotides align to TRBD2. The V segment lost 5 bases and the J segment 2 bases; nucleotides outside the gene matches: 7. Germline loops: CDR1 MNHNY, CDR2 SVGAGI (reference sequence). The CDR3 totals 16 residues. The CDR3 region is CASSGTSQGTYNEQFF. In nucleotides, the CDR3 is TGTGCCAGCAGTGGGACTAGCCAAGGAACCTACAATGAGCAGTTCTTC.

This chain links TRBV5-5 with TRBJ2-7, with a weak D call TRBD1 (5 bases). Germline CDR1 SGHKS, CDR2 YYEKEE (reference sequence). The V gene lost 0 bases and the J gene lost 6 bases, with 19 bases spanning the gap. The CDR3 has 16 residues. CDR3 protein: CASSLALGRNGVEQYF. In DNA form, the CDR3 reads TGTGCCAGCAGCTTGGCCTTGGGGCGGAACGGAGTCGAGCAGTACTTC.

The chain couples TRBV11-2 to TRBJ2-7, with 10 bases identical to TRBD2. V shed 5 bases, J shed 4 bases, and the junction held 8 bases outside the gene matches. Germline V gene lookup returns CDR1 SGHAT and CDR2 FQNNGV. The CDR3 spans 15 residues. The CDR3 DNA reads as TGTGCCAGCAGCGAGCGGGAGGGGGCGGTGTACGAGCAGTACTTC. It codes for CASSEREGAVYEQYF.

This chain uses TRBV28 with TRBJ2-1, with TRBD2 identical over 12 bases. This CDR3 is 16 amino acids long. The germline V gene has CDR1 MDHEN and CDR2 SYDVKM. Trimming took 6 bases from V and 2 from J; bases not matched to a gene: 5. The CDR3: CASSPLAGGTYNEQFF. As DNA, the CDR3 is TGTGCCAGCAGCCCACTAGCGGGGGGTACCTACAATGAGCAGTTCTTC.

The rearrangement joins TRBV5-4 to TRBJ2-5, with 15 bases fitting TRBD2. The CDR3 is made up of 18 amino acids. The germline V gene has CDR1 SGHNT and CDR2 YYREEE (reference sequence). Trimming took 2 bases from V and 2 from J; bases not matched to a gene: 7. The DNA of the CDR3 is TGTGCCAGCAGCTTCGGGACTAGCGGGGGGCCCGTACAAGAGACCCAGTACTTC. Protein sequence: CASSFGTSGGPVQETQYF.

V and J are TRBV4-3 and TRBJ1-3; D uncertain. Germline V gene data show CDR1 as LGHNA and CDR2 as YSLEER. Trimming pared 1 base from V and 3 bases from J, leaving 4 bases between. The CDR3 sequence is 13 residues long. For the CDR3, the DNA is TGCGCCAGCAGCCAAGTAGATGGAAACACCATATATTTT. It encodes CASSQVDGNTIYF.

As to this clone: One end of the junction fails to match germline, which may point to a read error. This chain uses TRBV18 with TRBJ1-4; TRBD1 matches at 8 bases. There are 15 residues in the CDR3. Germline CDR1 reads KGHSH; CDR2 reads LQKENI. CDR3 nucleotides: TGTGCCAGCTCCCTCAGGACAGGGATTAATGAAAAACTGTTCTTT. Translation: CASSLRTGINEKLFF.

The J gene is TRBJ1-2, the V gene TRBV28; D gene uncertain. Trimming removed 6 bases at V and 5 bases at J, with 10 bases between. CDR3 length: 12 amino acids. Germline V CDR1 and CDR2: MDHEN, SYDVKM. This CDR3 is CASSPAGYGYTF. The CDR3 DNA reads as TGTGCCAGCAGCCCTGCGGGGTATGGCTACACCTTC.

J is TRBJ1-5 and V is TRBV6-4; TRBD1 matches 7 bases. Germline V CDR1 and CDR2: MRHNA, SNTAGT. With 8 bases clipped from V and 2 bases from J, the junction kept 6 bases outside the gene matches. The CDR3 has 14 residues. CDR3 protein: CASLEQGCNQPQHF. CDR3 DNA sequence: TGTGCCAGCCTGGAACAGGGGTGCAATCAGCCCCAGCATTTT.

The rearrangement joins TRBV7-9 to TRBJ2-1; 8 bases agree with TRBD2. Per germline, CDR1 SEHNR and CDR2 FQNEAQ (reference sequence). The CDR3 spans 15 residues. Trimming removed 1 base from V and 9 bases from J; junction bases left unmatched: 8. DNA of the CDR3: TGTGCCAGCAGCTTAGGGGGGGCGGGGGGTGTTGAGCAGTTCTTC. Translation: CASSLGGAGGVEQFF. The full variable domain, completed using reference TRBV7-9 and TRBJ2-1, is DTGVSQNPRHKITKRGQNVTFRCDPISEHNRLYWYRQTLGQGPEFLTYFQNEAQLEKSRLLSDRFSAERPKGSFSTLEIQRTEQGDSAMYLCASSLGGAGGVEQFFGPGTRLTVL.

Only a few counts were recorded for this clone. CDR3 residues: CASSQGWTSGGAGSYNEQFF. In DNA, the CDR3 is TGCGCCAGCAGCCAAGGGTGGACTAGCGGGGGGGCCGGGTCCTACAATGAGCAGTTCTTC. The chain employs TRBV4-1 and TRBJ2-1; the match to TRBD2 covers 15 bases. V lost 1 base and J lost 1; bases outside the gene matches: 8. Germline assignment: CDR1 MGHRA and CDR2 YSYEKL. This CDR3 region has 20 residues.

The V gene is TRBV6-5, the J gene TRBJ1-2; 7 nucleotides align to TRBD1. V shed 6 bases, J shed 8 bases, and the junction held 6 bases outside the gene matches. CDR1 and CDR2 from the germline V gene are MNHEY and SVGAGI. This CDR3 contains 12 residues. The CDR3 DNA reads as TGTGCCAGCAGGAAAGGGGGCGGGGGCTACACCTTC. As protein: CASRKGGGGYTF.

The gene calls are TRBV6-1 and TRBJ2-6, with TRBD1 matching over 8 bases. The CDR3 totals 15 residues. Unmatched junction bases numbered 8, after V lost 10 bases and J lost 3 bases. Per the germline V gene, CDR1 is MNHNS and CDR2 is SASEGT. The CDR3 bases are TGTGCCAATGGACAGGGCGTGGGTGGGGCCAACGTCCTGACTTTC. Amino acid sequence: CANGQGVGGANVLTF.

The CDR3 nucleotides are TGTGCCAGCAGTCGCGGGGGTGTTTCCTACAATGAGCAGTTCTTC. Protein: CASSRGGVSYNEQFF. This sequence joins TRBV2 and TRBJ2-1, with 7 bases identical to TRBD2. CDR1 is SNHLY and CDR2 is FYNNEI in the germline V gene. J gave up 1 base and V 5 bases, and 5 bases lay outside the gene matches. The CDR3 sequence is 15 residues long.

This chain connects TRBV6-1 to TRBJ1-1; tentative D call: TRBD1 (6 bases). CDR3 length equals 15 residues. Germline CDR1 is MNHNS and CDR2 is SASEGT. Trimming stripped 0 bases from V and 3 bases from J, with 11 bases between. CDR3 nucleotide sequence: TGTGCCAGCAGTGAAGCGGGGGCAGGAGACACTGAAGCTTTCTTT. Protein product: CASSEAGAGDTEAFF.

The CDR3 nucleotides read TGTGCCAGCAGCTCAGGGGACCGAAATTCACCCCTCCACTTT. Translating it yields CASSSGDRNSPLHF. The chain is built from TRBV7-9 and TRBJ1-6, with D possibly matching TRBD1 (6 bases). The germline CDR1 and CDR2 sequences are SEHNR and FQNEAQ (reference sequence). V was clipped by 4 bases and J by 7 bases, with 11 bases between them. The CDR3 has 14 amino acids. Full variable domain (rest looked up from reference TRBV7-9 and TRBJ1-6): DTGVSQNPRHKITKRGQNVTFRCDPISEHNRLYWYRQTLGQGPEFLTYFQNEAQLEKSRLLSDRFSAERPKGSFSTLEIQRTEQGDSAMYLCASSSGDRNSPLHFGNGTRLTVT.

V and J are TRBV4-3 and TRBJ2-7, with D maybe TRBD1 (5 bases). The CDR3 is 13 amino acids. The ends were cut back, 2 bases at V and 3 bases at J, with 8 bases in the middle. The germline CDR1 and CDR2 sequences are LGHNA and YSLEER. CDR3 amino acids: CASSQNQGYEQYF. Here the CDR3 DNA reads TGCGCCAGCAGCCAAAACCAGGGCTACGAGCAGTACTTC.

On this clone: This CDR3 is also generated by other DNA sequences in the sample. J is TRBJ2-7 and V is TRBV7-2; TRBD2 agrees at 8 bases. Trimming took 1 base from V and 3 from J; bases not matched to a gene: 2. Germline V gives CDR1 SGHTA, CDR2 FQGNSA. This CDR3 contains 14 residues. The CDR3 region has the DNA TGTGCCAGCAGCTTAGTGCGGGGGGACTACGAGCAGTACTTC. It is translated as CASSLVRGDYEQYF.

The chain has TRBV7-7 and TRBJ2-3; D is undetermined. Germline V gene lookup returns CDR1 SSHAT and CDR2 FNYEAQ (reference sequence). V lost 5 bases and J lost 8, with 17 bases in between. The CDR3 is 14 amino acids. The DNA of the CDR3 is TGTGCCAGCAGCCCACTCGCCGTCCGTTCTACGCAGTATTTT. This encodes CASSPLAVRSTQYF.

This rearrangement joins TRBV2 to TRBJ1-1; perhaps TRBD1 as D (5 bases). Trimming pared 6 bases from V and 1 base from J, leaving 15 bases between. CDR3 length: 15 residues. In germline, CDR1 is SNHLY, CDR2 FYNNEI. The CDR3 nucleotides read TGTGCCAGCAGGGTAGAGACAGTGGGGAACACTGAAGCTTTCTTT. Its protein product is CASRVETVGNTEAFF.

CDR3 coding DNA: TGTGCCAGCAGCTTTCGCGGGACCCAGTACTTC. Encoded protein: CASSFRGTQYF. The V call is TRBV7-9, the J call TRBJ2-5, with D hard to call. Germline values: CDR1 SEHNR, CDR2 FQNEAQ (reference sequence). V lost 3 bases, J lost 7 bases, and 6 bases lay in between. The CDR3 length is 11 residues.

The chain uses TRBV6-1 and TRBJ1-5; 7 bases match TRBD1. V lost 6 bases to trimming and J lost 5 bases; unmatched junction nucleotides: 4. The CDR3 has 13 residues. The germline V gene encodes CDR1 MNHNS and CDR2 SASEGT. This CDR3 is CASRGTADQPQHF. The CDR3 region has the DNA TGTGCCAGCAGAGGGACAGCGGATCAGCCCCAGCATTTT.